The present entry profiles one TCR beta chain with its context. Antigen: not known. This sample is drawn from a study of cytomegalovirus exposure and HLA in healthy donors. Points from the study as a whole: In a later analysis, HLA-associated beta chains showed higher expansion and lower generation probabilities than comparable chains. An assumption of roughly uniform sequencing depth across donors underlay the presence/absence analyses.

Healthy individuals who donated bone marrow served as the donors. 13 Jbeta primers and 60 Vbeta primers were used for the PCR. Data came from immunoSEQ multiplex PCR; TCRdb stores just in-frame clones and leaves some out. The profile shows about 140,000 clones, 66% of them singletons. Germline trimming cut 5 bases from V and 4 bases from J; bases unmatched to any gene: 9. Germline values: CDR1 SNHLY, CDR2 FYNNEI. The length of the CDR3 is 15 residues. This clonotype was obtained from a woman aged 55-70 years in good health and CMV-seronegative. Material for sequencing was PBMCs. The chain recombines TRBV2 with TRBJ2-7; 9 bases align to TRBD1. The CDR3 loop is CASSLSGTGSYEQYF. The CDR3 nucleotides are TGTGCCAGCAGTTTATCCGGGACAGGGAGTTACGAGCAGTACTTC.